Each of the 22 T cell receptor beta chains below was sequenced from the same sample in a study of blood T cell repertoires in COVID-19. The assay was immunoSEQ multiplex PCR, and TCRdb's table has in-frame clones only and misses some. The data show 200,000 to 250,000 clones, around 90% seen once. The sample consisted of PBMCs or T cells enriched from blood (not recorded which). The receptor source for this set is a young woman with acute COVID-19.

V and J are TRBV7-8 and TRBJ2-1, with 8 bases that match TRBD2. This CDR3 is 23 amino acids long. The V segment lost 5 bases and the J segment 3 bases; nucleotides outside the gene matches: 30. Germline assignment: CDR1 SGHVS and CDR2 FQNEAQ. CDR3 in DNA: TGTGCCAGCAGCCTTCCCACTCAAGTAACCGGGACTAGTTCCCAAGGTGACTACAATGAGCAGTTCTTC. It encodes CASSLPTQVTGTSSQGDYNEQFF.

J is TRBJ2-7 and V is TRBV13; 8 nucleotides align to TRBD1. Trimming took 4 bases from V and 0 from J; bases not matched to a gene: 8. CDR1 PRHDT and CDR2 FYEKMQ come from the germline V gene (reference sequence). The CDR3 totals 16 residues. The CDR3 DNA follows: TGTGCCAGCAGCTCCGGGACAGGTAGGGACTCCTACGAGCAGTACTTC. Protein: CASSSGTGRDSYEQYF.

V gene TRBV16 combines with J gene TRBJ1-1; the D is unclear. Germline V gene lookup returns CDR1 KGHSY and CDR2 FQNENV. V lost 3 bases and J lost 5, with 13 bases in between. The CDR3 contains 14 residues. The CDR3 bases are TGTGCCAGCAGCCAGCGGACTGTGCGGACTGAAGCTTTCTTT. This gives the protein CASSQRTVRTEAFF.

V is TRBV19 and J is TRBJ2-6; D is unresolved. CDR1 is LNHDA and CDR2 is SQIVND in the germline V gene (reference sequence). This CDR3 contains 13 residues. Trimming stripped 7 bases from V and 0 bases from J, with 4 bases between. Written as DNA, the CDR3 is TGTGCCAGTATCAACTCTGGGGCCAACGTCCTGACTTTC. It encodes CASINSGANVLTF.

This chain links TRBV5-1 with TRBJ2-1; D may be TRBD2 (5 bases). The CDR3 covers 16 residues. V was pared by 0 bases and J by 2 bases, with 12 bases between. In germline, CDR1 is SGHRS, CDR2 YFSETQ. The CDR3 sequence is CASSLAGGSPYNEQFF. CDR3 nucleotides: TGCGCCAGCAGCTTGGCCGGAGGATCCCCCTACAATGAGCAGTTCTTC. The complete variable domain, with remaining parts taken from reference TRBV5-1 and TRBJ2-1, reads KAGVTQTPRYLIKTRGQQVTLSCSPISGHRSVSWYQQTPGQGLQFLFEYFSETQRNKGNFPGRFSGRQFSNSRSEMNVSTLELGDSALYLCASSLAGGSPYNEQFFGPGTRLTVL.

This clone occurred once. CDR3 sequence reads: CATSNRDRGETQYF. CDR3 nucleotides: TGTGCCACCAGCAACCGGGACAGGGGGGAGACCCAGTACTTC. This chain uses TRBV15 with TRBJ2-5, with 11 bases identical to TRBD1. The CDR3 is 14 amino acids. Germline CDR1 is LNHNV and CDR2 is YYDKDF (reference sequence). The trim removed 4 bases at V and 5 bases at J, leaving 3 bases unmatched.

The chain uses TRBV16 and TRBJ1-6; D uncertain. Trimming cost V 2 bases and J 8 bases, with 7 bases left between them. Germline lookup yields CDR1 KGHSY and CDR2 FQNENV. This CDR3 is built from 13 residues. The CDR3, as DNA: TGTGCCAGCAGCCAAGAACAGTATTCACCCCTCCACTTT. This translates into CASSQEQYSPLHF.

This sequence joins TRBV6-1 and TRBJ1-1; 10 bases align to TRBD1. This CDR3 spans 16 amino acids. The ends lost 3 bases at V and 4 bases at J; junction bases unmatched: 8. In germline, CDR1 is MNHNS, CDR2 SASEGT. In nucleotides, the CDR3 is TGTGCCAGCAGTGAGGACAGGGGGTTCTCTTTCACTGAAGCTTTCTTT. Residues: CASSEDRGFSFTEAFF.

The rearrangement joins TRBV12-3 or TRBV12-4 to TRBJ2-3, with D possibly matching TRBD2 (7 bases). The germline V and J ends were trimmed by 5 bases and 2 bases, with 8 bases remaining between them. The CDR3 sequence is 13 residues long. The CDR3 sequence is CASSGGATDTQYF. CDR3 nucleotide sequence: TGTGCCAGCAGTGGGGGGGCCACAGATACGCAGTATTTT.

The CDR3 reads CASRATGGGGYTF. DNA for the CDR3: TGTGCCAGCAGAGCTACAGGGGGCGGTGGCTACACCTTC. The chain couples TRBV6-5 to TRBJ1-2; TRBD1 aligns across 9 bases. V lost 6 bases to trimming and J lost 7 bases; unmatched junction nucleotides: 6. Germline CDR1 reads MNHEY; CDR2 reads SVGAGI. The CDR3 covers 13 residues.

The V gene is TRBV9, the J gene TRBJ1-5; the D gene is possibly TRBD1 (6 bases). V lost 3 bases and J lost 2, with 6 bases in between. CDR1 is SGDLS and CDR2 is YYNGEE in the germline V gene. The CDR3 contains 13 residues. The CDR3 spells CASSEGGNQPQHF. The CDR3 DNA reads TGTGCCAGCAGCGAGGGGGGCAATCAGCCCCAGCATTTT.

The genes are TRBV12-3 or TRBV12-4 and TRBJ2-1, with D tentatively TRBD1 (5 bases). This CDR3 spans 11 amino acids. Trimming cost V 3 bases and J 9 bases, with 6 bases left between them. In DNA, the CDR3 is TGTGCCAGCAGTTTTCAGGGTGAGCAGTTCTTC. This sequence encodes CASSFQGEQFF.

The V call is TRBV30, the J call TRBJ1-2; D may be TRBD1 (5 bases). CDR3 size: 14 residues. CDR1 is GTSNPN and CDR2 is SVGIG in the germline V gene (reference sequence). Trimming stripped 5 bases from V and 4 bases from J, with 17 bases between. The chain's CDR3 is CAWDQGGAFYGYTF. CDR3 coding DNA: TGTGCCTGGGACCAAGGAGGGGCTTTCTATGGCTACACCTTC.

The J gene is TRBJ1-2, the V gene TRBV7-6, with 8 nucleotides matching TRBD1. Unmatched junction bases numbered 8, after V lost 5 bases and J lost 3 bases. The CDR3 extends over 15 amino acids. Germline V gene data show CDR1 as SGHVS and CDR2 as FNYEAQ. CDR3: CASSPWDRTHYGYTF. The CDR3, as DNA: TGTGCCAGCAGCCCGTGGGACAGGACTCACTATGGCTACACCTTC.

The chain's CDR3 is CASSEDRASNTGELFF. The CDR3 coding sequence is TGTGCCAGCAGTGAAGACAGGGCGTCGAACACCGGGGAGCTGTTTTTT. The rearrangement joins TRBV2 to TRBJ2-2; D possibly corresponds to TRBD1 (6 bases). Trimming stripped 1 base from V and 0 bases from J, with 9 bases between. The germline CDR1 and CDR2 sequences are SNHLY and FYNNEI. This CDR3 is built from 16 residues.

V usage is TRBV7-2 and J usage is TRBJ1-4; 9 bases match TRBD1. The germline V gene encodes CDR1 SGHTA and CDR2 FQGNSA. Trimming took 1 base from V and 8 from J; bases not matched to a gene: 5. CDR3 size: 15 residues. CDR3 DNA: TGTGCCAGCAGCTTAGTTTGGACAGGGGAAGAAAAACTGTTTTTT. It codes for CASSLVWTGEEKLFF.

This chain uses TRBV11-2 with TRBJ2-1; 13 bases are shared with TRBD2. J gave up 7 bases and V 5 bases, and 5 bases lay outside the gene matches. This CDR3 is 15 amino acids long. CDR1 and CDR2 (germline): SGHAT, FQNNGV. As DNA, the CDR3 is TGTGCCAGCAGCGTTACTAGCGGGGGGGCAAATGAGCAGTTCTTC. The encoded protein is CASSVTSGGANEQFF. Full variable domain (rest looked up from reference TRBV11-2 and TRBJ2-1): EAGVAQSPRYKIIEKRQSVAFWCNPISGHATLYWYQQILGQGPKLLIQFQNNGVVDDSQLPKDRFSAERLKGVDSTLKIQPAKLEDSAVYLCASSVTSGGANEQFFGPGTRLTVL.

The chain combines TRBV16 with TRBJ1-1; 7 bases are shared with TRBD1. Germline-derived CDR1 and CDR2 are KGHSY and FQNENV. J gave up 1 base and V 2 bases, and 7 bases lay outside the gene matches. This CDR3 is built from 16 residues. In DNA form, the CDR3 reads TGTGCCAGCAGCCAAGCCGACAGGGCCGCGAACACTGAAGCTTTCTTT. Translating it yields CASSQADRAANTEAFF.

The genes are TRBV5-1 and TRBJ2-6, with D maybe TRBD1 (6 bases). Germline V lookup: CDR1 SGHRS, CDR2 YFSETQ. Trimming removed 3 bases at V and 1 base at J, with 17 bases between. This CDR3 spans 18 amino acids. The CDR3 bases are TGCGCCAGCAGCTCGCACAGGGCTTTGCGTTCTGGGGCCAACGTCCTGACTTTC. Its translation is CASSSHRALRSGANVLTF. The whole variable domain, filled in from reference TRBV5-1 and TRBJ2-6, reads KAGVTQTPRYLIKTRGQQVTLSCSPISGHRSVSWYQQTPGQGLQFLFEYFSETQRNKGNFPGRFSGRQFSNSRSEMNVSTLELGDSALYLCASSSHRALRSGANVLTFGAGSRLTVL.

This clone has only one observation. The V gene is TRBV4-1, the J gene TRBJ1-2; unclear D gene. Germline V CDR1 and CDR2: MGHRA, YSYEKL. The ends were cut back, 3 bases at V and 4 bases at J, with 18 bases in the middle. The CDR3 totals 16 residues. CDR3 sequence reads: CASSHPAWGGSYGYTF. The CDR3 DNA sequence: TGCGCCAGCAGCCATCCCGCATGGGGAGGAAGCTATGGCTACACCTTC.

This clone has only a few counts. The chain couples TRBV4-1 to TRBJ1-6; D may be TRBD1 (6 bases). Trimming cost V 2 bases and J 9 bases, with 17 bases left between them. Germline V gene sequence: CDR1 MGHRA, CDR2 YSYEKL. This CDR3 has 16 residues. The CDR3 reads CASSQLSATGTSPLHF. The CDR3, as DNA: TGCGCCAGCAGCCAATTGTCCGCGACAGGAACTTCACCCCTCCACTTT.

The J gene is TRBJ2-6, the V gene TRBV7-8; 8 bases agree with TRBD1. Germline V gene sequence: CDR1 SGHVS, CDR2 FQNEAQ. CDR3 length: 19 residues. V lost 6 bases and J lost 3; bases outside the gene matches: 16. DNA for the CDR3: TGTGCCAGCAGGGAAGGGACAGGATCGTTGGCCTTTGGGGCCAACGTCCTGACTTTC. It encodes CASREGTGSLAFGANVLTF.